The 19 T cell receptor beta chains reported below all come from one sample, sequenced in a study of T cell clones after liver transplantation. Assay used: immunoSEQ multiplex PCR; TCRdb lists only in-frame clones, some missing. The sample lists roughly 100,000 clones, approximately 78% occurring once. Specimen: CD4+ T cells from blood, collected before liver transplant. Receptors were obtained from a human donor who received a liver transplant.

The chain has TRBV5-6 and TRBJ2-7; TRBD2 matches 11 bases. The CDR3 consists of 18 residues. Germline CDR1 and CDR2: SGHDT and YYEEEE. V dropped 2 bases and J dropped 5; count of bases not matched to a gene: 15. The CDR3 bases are TGTGCCAGCAGCTTTCTGAGTACTAGCGGGAGAGTGGGGGACGAGCAGTACTTC. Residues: CASSFLSTSGRVGDEQYF.

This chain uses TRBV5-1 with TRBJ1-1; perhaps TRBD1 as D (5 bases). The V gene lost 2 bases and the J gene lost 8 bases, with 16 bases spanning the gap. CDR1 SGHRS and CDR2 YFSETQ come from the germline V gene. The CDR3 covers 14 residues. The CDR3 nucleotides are TGCGCCAGCAGCTTTATGGAGGGGCTCGAAGAAGCTTTCTTT. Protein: CASSFMEGLEEAFF.

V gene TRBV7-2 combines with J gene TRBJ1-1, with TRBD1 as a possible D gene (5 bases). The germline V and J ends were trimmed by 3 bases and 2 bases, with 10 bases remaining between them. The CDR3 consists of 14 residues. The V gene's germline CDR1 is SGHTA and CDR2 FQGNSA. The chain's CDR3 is CASSFPQGNTEAFF. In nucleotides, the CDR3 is TGTGCCAGCAGCTTCCCTCAGGGAAACACTGAAGCTTTCTTT.

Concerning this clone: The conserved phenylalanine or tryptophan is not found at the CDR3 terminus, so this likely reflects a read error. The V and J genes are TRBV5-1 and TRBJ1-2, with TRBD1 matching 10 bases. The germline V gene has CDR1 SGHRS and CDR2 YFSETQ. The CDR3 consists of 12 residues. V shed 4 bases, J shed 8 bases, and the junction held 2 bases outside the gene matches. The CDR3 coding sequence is TGCGCCAGCAGCGTGACAGGGGGCGGCTACACCTCC. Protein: CASSVTGGGYTS.

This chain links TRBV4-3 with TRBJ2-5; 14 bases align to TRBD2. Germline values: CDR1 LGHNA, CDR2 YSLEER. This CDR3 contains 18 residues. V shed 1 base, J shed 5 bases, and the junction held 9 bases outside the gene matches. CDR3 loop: CASSQGIGTSGGRETQYF. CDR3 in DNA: TGCGCCAGCAGCCAAGGGATAGGGACTAGCGGGGGCCGGGAGACCCAGTACTTC.

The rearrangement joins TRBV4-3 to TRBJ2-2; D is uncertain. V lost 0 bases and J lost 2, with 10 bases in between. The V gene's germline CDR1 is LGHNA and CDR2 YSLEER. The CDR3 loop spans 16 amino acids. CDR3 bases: TGCGCCAGCAGCCAAGACGTTAGCTTAAACACCGGGGAGCTGTTTTTT. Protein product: CASSQDVSLNTGELFF.

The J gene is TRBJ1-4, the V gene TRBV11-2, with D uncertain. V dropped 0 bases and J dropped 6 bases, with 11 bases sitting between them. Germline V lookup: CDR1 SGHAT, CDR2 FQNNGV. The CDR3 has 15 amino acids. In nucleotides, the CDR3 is TGTGCCAGCAGCTTAGATCTCGGAGACTATGAAAAACTGTTTTTT. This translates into CASSLDLGDYEKLFF.

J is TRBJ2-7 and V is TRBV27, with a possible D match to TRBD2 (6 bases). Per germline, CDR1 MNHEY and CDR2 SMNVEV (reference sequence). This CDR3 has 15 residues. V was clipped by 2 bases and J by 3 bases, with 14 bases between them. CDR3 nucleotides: TGTGCCAGCAGTTTAAAGGTGCGGGGCCTCTACGAGCAGTACTTC. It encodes CASSLKVRGLYEQYF.

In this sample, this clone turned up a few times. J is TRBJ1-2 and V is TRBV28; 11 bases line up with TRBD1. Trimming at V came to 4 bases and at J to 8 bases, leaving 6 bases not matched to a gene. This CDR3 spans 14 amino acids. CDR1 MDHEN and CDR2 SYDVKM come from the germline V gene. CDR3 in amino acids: CASSSSGTGGGYTF. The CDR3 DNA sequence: TGTGCCAGCAGTTCCTCCGGGACAGGGGGAGGCTACACCTTC.

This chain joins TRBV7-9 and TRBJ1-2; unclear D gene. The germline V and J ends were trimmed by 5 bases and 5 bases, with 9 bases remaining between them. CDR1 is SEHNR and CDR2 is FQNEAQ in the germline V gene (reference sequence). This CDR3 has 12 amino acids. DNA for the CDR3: TGTGCCAGCAGCGTGGGGTCGTATGGCTACACCTTC. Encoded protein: CASSVGSYGYTF.

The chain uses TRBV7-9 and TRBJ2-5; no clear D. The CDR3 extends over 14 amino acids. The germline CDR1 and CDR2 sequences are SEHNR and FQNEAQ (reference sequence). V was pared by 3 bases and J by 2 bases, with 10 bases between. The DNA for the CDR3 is TGTGCCAGCAGCTTGAACTCCTTACAAGAGACCCAGTACTTC. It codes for CASSLNSLQETQYF.

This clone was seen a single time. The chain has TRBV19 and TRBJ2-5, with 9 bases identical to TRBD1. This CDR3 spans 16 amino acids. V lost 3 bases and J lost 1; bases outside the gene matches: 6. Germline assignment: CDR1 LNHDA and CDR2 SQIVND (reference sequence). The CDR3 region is CASSIIGQGIQETQYF. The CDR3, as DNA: TGTGCCAGTAGTATTATCGGACAGGGGATCCAAGAGACCCAGTACTTC. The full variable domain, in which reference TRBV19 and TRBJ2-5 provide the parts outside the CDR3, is DGGITQSPKYLFRKEGQNVTLSCEQNLNHDAMYWYRQDPGQGLRLIYYSQIVNDFQKGDIAEGYSVSREKKESFPLTVTSAQKNPTAFYLCASSIIGQGIQETQYFGPGTRLLVL.

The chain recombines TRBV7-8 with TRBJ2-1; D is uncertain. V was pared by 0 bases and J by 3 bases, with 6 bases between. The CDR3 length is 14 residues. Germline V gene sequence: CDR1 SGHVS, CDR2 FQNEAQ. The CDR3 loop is CASSLARNYNEQFF. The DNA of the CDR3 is TGTGCCAGCAGCTTAGCGCGTAACTACAATGAGCAGTTCTTC.

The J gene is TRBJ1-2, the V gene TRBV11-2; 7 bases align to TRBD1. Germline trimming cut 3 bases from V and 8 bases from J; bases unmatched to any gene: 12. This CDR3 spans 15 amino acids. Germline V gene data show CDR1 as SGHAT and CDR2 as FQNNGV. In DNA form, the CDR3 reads TGTGCCAGCAGCTTCTCCCAGGACAGGTCAAAAGGCTACACCTTC. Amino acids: CASSFSQDRSKGYTF.

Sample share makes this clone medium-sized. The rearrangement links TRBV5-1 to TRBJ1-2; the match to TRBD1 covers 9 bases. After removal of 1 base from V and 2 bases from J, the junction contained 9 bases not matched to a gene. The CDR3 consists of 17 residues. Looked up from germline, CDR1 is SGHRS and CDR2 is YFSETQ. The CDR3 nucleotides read TGCGCCAGCAGCTTGAACTTCCCGGGACAGGGAAACTATGGCTACACCTTC. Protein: CASSLNFPGQGNYGYTF.

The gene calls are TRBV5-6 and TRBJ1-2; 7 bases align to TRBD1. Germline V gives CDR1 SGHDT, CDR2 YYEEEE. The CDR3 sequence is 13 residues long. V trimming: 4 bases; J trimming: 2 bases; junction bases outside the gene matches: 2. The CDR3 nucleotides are TGTGCCAGCAGCCGAGGGGGCAACTATGGCTACACCTTC. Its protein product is CASSRGGNYGYTF.

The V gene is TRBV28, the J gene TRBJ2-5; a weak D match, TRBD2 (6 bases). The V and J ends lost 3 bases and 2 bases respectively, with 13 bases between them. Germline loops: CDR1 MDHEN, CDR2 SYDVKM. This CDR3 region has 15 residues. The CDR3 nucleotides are TGTGCCAGCAGTTTGCCTAGCGTCCAACAAGAGACCCAGTACTTC. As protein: CASSLPSVQQETQYF.

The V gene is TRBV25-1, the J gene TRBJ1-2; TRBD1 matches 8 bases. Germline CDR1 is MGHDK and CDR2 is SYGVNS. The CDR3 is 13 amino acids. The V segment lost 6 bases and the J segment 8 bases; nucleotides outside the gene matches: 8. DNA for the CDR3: TGTGCCAGCAGCCGATTGACAGGGGAAGGCTACACCTTC. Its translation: CASSRLTGEGYTF.

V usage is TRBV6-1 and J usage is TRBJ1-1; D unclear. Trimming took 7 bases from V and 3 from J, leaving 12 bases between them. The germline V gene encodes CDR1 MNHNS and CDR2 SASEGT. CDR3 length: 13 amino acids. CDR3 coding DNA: TGTGCCAGCACTCGATCCGGATACACTGAAGCTTTCTTT. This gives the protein CASTRSGYTEAFF.